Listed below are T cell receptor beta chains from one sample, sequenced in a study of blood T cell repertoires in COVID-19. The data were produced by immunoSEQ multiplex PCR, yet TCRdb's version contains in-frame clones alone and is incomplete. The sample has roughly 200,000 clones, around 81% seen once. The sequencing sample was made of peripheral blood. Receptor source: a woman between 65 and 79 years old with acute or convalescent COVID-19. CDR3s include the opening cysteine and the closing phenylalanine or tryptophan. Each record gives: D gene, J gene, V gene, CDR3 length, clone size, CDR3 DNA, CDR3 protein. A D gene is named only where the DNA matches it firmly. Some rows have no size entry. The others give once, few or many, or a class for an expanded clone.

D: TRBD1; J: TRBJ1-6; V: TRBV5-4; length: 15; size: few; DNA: TGTGCCAGCAGCTTGAGGACAGGGAATAATTCACCCCTCCACTTT; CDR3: CASSLRTGNNSPLHF
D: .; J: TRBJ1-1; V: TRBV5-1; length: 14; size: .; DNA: TGCGCCAGCAGCTTGTCAGGGGCGCGAACTGAAGCTTTCTTT; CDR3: CASSLSGARTEAFF
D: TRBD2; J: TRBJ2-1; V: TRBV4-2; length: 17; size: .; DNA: TGTGCCAGCAGCCAGGGACTAGCGGGAGGGGTCGGAAATGAGCAGTTCTTC; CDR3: CASSQGLAGGVGNEQFF
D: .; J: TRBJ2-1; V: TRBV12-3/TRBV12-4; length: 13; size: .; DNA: TGTGCCAGCAGTTTAGGTTCATACAATGAGCAGTTCTTC; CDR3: CASSLGSYNEQFF
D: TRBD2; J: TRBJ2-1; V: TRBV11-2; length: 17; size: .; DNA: TGTGCCAGCAGCACGACCGTACTAGCGGGGGGATACAATGAGCAGTTCTTC; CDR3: CASSTTVLAGGYNEQFF
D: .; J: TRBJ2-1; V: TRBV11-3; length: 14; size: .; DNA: TGTGCCAGCAGCCCGGATAGCGGTTACAATGAGCAGTTCTTC; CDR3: CASSPDSGYNEQFF
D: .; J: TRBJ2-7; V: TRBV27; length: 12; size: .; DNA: TGTGCCAGCAGTTTAAATCAGGGTTGGCAGTACTTC; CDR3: CASSLNQGWQYF
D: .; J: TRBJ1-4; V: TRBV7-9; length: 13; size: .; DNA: TGTGCCAGCGGGAGGGTTGCTAATGAAAAACTGTTTTTT; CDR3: CASGRVANEKLFF
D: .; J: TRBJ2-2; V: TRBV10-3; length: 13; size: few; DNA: TGTGCCACCCGGGGACAGAACACCGGGGAGCTGTTTTTT; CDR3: CATRGQNTGELFF
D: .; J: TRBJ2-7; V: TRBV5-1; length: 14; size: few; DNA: TGCGCCAGCAGCTTGGGCACAGGAGCCTACGAGCAGTACTTC; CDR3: CASSLGTGAYEQYF
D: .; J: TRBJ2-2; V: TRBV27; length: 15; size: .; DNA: TGTGCCACCTCCCAGCTAGCAGTGAACACCGGGGAGCTGTTTTTT; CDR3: CATSQLAVNTGELFF
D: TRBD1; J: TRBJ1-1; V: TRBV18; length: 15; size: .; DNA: TGTGCCAGCTCACCAGTCGGGACAGTCAACACTGAAGCTTTCTTT; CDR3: CASSPVGTVNTEAFF
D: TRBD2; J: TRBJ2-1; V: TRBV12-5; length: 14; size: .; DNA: TGTGCTAGTGGGCTAGCGGGGGCCGGGAATGAGCAGTTCTTC; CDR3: CASGLAGAGNEQFF
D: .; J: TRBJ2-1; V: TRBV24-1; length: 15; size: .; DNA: TGTGCCACCAGTGATTTTGGGACAACCAACAATGAGCAGTTCTTC; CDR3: CATSDFGTTNNEQFF
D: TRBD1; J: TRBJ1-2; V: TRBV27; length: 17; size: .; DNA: TGTGCCAGCAGTCCGAGGACAGGGGGCATAAGTGACTATGGCTACACCTTC; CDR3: CASSPRTGGISDYGYTF
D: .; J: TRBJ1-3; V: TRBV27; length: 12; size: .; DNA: TGTGCCAGCAGTTCCGCGGGGGACACCATATATTTT; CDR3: CASSSAGDTIYF
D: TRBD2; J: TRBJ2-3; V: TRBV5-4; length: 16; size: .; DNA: TGTGCCAGCAGCCAAGGACTAGCGGGAGTTGATGATACGCAGTATTTT; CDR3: CASSQGLAGVDDTQYF
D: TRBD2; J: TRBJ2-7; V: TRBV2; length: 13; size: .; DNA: TGTGCCAGCATGGGGGGGTCGCTTGGACCCCGGTTCTTC; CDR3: CASMGGSLGPRFF
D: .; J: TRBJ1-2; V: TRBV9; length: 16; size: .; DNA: TGTGCCAGCAGCGTGGGCAGAGAACCCGCTAACTATGGCTACACCTTC; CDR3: CASSVGREPANYGYTF
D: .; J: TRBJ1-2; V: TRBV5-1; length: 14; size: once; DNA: TGCGCCAGCAGCTTGGACGGGGATAACTATGGCTACACCTTC; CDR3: CASSLDGDNYGYTF
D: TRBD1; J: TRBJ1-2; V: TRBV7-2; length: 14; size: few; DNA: TGTGCCAGCATCCTCCTGACAGGGAATGGTGGCTACACCTTC; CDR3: CASILLTGNGGYTF
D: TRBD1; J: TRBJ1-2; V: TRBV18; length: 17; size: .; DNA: TGTGCCAGCTCACCACTGGACAGGGGCGAGATAAACTATGGCTACACCTTC; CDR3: CASSPLDRGEINYGYTF
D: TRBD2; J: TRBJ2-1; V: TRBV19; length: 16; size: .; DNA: TGTGCCAGTAGTCCTCTAGCGGGATCTGGGGTATATGAGCAGTTCTTC; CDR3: CASSPLAGSGVYEQFF
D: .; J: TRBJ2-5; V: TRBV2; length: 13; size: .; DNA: TGTGCCAGCCAAACGACTAGACAGGAGACCCAGTACTTC; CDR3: CASQTTRQETQYF
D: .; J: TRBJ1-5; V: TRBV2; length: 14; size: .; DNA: TGTGCCAGCGCGCAGGGAGGTGGGGATCAGCCCCAGCATTTT; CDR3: CASAQGGGDQPQHF
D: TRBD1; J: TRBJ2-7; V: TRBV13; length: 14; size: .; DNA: TGTGCCAGCAGCGACGGGACAGGGGTGGCTGAGCATTACTTC; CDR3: CASSDGTGVAEHYF
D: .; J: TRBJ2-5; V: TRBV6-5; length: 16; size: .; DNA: TGTGCCAGCAGTTACTCAGTTGGGGCAGGACAAGAGACCCAGTACTTC; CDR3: CASSYSVGAGQETQYF
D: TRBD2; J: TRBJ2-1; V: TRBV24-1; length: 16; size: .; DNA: TGTGCCACCAGTGTGACTAGCGGGGCCTCCTACAATGAGCAGTTCTTC; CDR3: CATSVTSGASYNEQFF
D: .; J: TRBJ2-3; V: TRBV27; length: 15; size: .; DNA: TGTGCCAGCAGTCCCCGGGACTTAGGCACAGATACGCAGTATTTT; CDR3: CASSPRDLGTDTQYF
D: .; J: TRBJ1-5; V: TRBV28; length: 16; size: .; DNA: TGTGCCAGCAGTTTTCAGGGAGGGGGTAGCAATCAGCCCCAGCATTTT; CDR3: CASSFQGGGSNQPQHF
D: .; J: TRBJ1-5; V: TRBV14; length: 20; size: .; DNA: TGTGCCAGCAGCGCAGGGTTCATGGAGGGCCCGGGCGGCGGCAATCAGCCCCAGCATTTT; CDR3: CASSAGFMEGPGGGNQPQHF
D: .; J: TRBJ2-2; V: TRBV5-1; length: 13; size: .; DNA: TGCGCCAGCAGCTTGGCGGGGACCGGGGAGCTGTTTTTT; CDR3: CASSLAGTGELFF
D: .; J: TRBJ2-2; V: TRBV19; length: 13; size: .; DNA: TGTGCCAGTAGTATCCAGGCCACCGGGGAGCTGTTTTTT; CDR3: CASSIQATGELFF
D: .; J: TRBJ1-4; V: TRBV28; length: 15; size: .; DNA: TGTGCCAGCAGCCCCGGGAGCTCAACTAATGAAAAACTGTTTTTT; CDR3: CASSPGSSTNEKLFF
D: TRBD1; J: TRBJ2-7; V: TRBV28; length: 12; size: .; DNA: TGTGCCAGCAGTTATCGAACGGGACAGGAGTACTTC; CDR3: CASSYRTGQEYF
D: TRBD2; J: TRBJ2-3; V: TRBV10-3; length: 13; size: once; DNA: TGTGCCATCAGGTGGGAGGGAACAGATACGCAGTATTTT; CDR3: CAIRWEGTDTQYF
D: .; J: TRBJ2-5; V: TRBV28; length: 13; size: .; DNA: TGTGCCAGCAGGAGGGGGGGACAAGAGACCCAGTACTTC; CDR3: CASRRGGQETQYF
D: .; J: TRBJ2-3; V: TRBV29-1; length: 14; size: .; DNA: TGCAACGTTAAGTGGCAGGGATCTGGAGATACGCAGTATTTT; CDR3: CNVKWQGSGDTQYF
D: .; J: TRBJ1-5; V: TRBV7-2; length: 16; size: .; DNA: TGTGCCAGCAGCTTATCCGGGGTCTATAGCAATCAGCCCCAGCATTTT; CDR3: CASSLSGVYSNQPQHF
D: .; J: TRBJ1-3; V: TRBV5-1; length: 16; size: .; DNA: TGCGCCAGCAGCTGGACGGGAAGCGGCTCTGGAAACACCATATATTTT; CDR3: CASSWTGSGSGNTIYF
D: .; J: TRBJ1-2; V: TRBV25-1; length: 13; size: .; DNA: TGTGCCAGCAGTGGGAGATCCAGCTATGGCTACACCTTC; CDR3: CASSGRSSYGYTF
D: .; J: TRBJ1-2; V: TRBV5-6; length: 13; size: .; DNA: TGTGCCAGCAGCTTACCAGCTAACTATGGCTACACCTTC; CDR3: CASSLPANYGYTF
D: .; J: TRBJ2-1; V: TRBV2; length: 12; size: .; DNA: TGTGCCAGCAGGCTCCAGGGGAGTGAGCAGTTCTTC; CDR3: CASRLQGSEQFF
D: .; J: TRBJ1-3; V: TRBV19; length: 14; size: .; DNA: TGTGCCAGTAGGGGCACCTTCTCTGGAAACACCATATATTTT; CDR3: CASRGTFSGNTIYF
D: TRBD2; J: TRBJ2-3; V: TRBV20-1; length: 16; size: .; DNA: TGCAGTGCTAGTCGTTGGGGGGGTCGGGGTACAGATACGCAGTATTTT; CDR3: CSASRWGGRGTDTQYF
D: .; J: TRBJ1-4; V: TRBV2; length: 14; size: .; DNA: TGTGCCAGCAATTTAGCAACAACTAATGAAAAACTGTTTTTT; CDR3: CASNLATTNEKLFF
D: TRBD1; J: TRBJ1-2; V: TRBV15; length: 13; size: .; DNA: TGTGCCACCAGCGCGGGACAGGGGGTTGGCTACACCTTC; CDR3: CATSAGQGVGYTF
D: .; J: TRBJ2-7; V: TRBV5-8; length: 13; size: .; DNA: TGTGCCAGCACCCAGCAGGGCCCGTACGAGCAGTACTTC; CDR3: CASTQQGPYEQYF
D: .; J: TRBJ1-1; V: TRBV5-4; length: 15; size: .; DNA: TGTGCCAGCAGCCCGAGGCGGGTACTGAACACTGAAGCTTTCTTT; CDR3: CASSPRRVLNTEAFF
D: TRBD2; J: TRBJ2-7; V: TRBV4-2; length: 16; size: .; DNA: TGTGCCAGCAGCCAAGATGCGACTAGCGGGAGCTACGAGCAGTACTTC; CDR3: CASSQDATSGSYEQYF
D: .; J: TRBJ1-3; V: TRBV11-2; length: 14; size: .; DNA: TGTGCCAGCAGCGCTCGACTGGGTGGAAACACCATATATTTT; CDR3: CASSARLGGNTIYF
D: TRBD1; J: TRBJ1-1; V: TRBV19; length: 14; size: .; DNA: TGTGCCAGTAGTAACCGCGGACAGGGGGCTGAAGCTTTCTTT; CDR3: CASSNRGQGAEAFF
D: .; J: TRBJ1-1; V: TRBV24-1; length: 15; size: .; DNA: TGTGCCACCAGGCAGGGGTGGTCCGGAGACACTGAAGCTTTCTTT; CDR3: CATRQGWSGDTEAFF